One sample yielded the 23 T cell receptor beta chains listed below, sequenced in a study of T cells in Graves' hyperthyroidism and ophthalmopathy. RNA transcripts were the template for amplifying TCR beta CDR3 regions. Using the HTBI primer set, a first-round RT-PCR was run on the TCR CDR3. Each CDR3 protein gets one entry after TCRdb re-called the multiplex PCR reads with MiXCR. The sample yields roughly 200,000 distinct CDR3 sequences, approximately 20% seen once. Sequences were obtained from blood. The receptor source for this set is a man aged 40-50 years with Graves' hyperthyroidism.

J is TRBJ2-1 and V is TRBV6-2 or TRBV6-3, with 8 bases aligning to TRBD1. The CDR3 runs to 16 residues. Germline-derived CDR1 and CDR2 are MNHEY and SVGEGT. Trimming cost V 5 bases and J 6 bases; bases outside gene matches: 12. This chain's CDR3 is CASSEARTGSGNEQFF. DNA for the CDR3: TGTGCCAGCAGTGAGGCCAGGACAGGGTCTGGCAATGAGCAGTTCTTC.

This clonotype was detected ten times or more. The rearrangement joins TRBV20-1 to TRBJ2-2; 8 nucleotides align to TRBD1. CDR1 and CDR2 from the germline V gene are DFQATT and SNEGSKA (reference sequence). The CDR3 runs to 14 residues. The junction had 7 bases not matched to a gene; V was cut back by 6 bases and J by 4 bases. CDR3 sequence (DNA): TGCAGTGCCCAGATCGGACAGGGCACCGGGGAGCTGTTTTTT. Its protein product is CSAQIGQGTGELFF.

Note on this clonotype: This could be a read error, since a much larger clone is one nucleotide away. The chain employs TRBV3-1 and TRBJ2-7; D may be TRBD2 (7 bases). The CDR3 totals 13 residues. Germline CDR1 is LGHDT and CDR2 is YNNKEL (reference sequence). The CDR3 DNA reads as TGTGCCAGCCGCCAAGGGGGGAGGGCGCGGCAGTACTTC. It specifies CASRQGGRARQYF.

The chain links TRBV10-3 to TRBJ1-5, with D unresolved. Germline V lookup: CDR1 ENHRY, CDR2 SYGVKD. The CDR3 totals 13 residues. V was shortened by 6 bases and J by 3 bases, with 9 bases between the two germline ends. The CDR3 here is CAISGENNQPQHF. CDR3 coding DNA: TGTGCCATCAGCGGGGAAAACAATCAGCCCCAGCATTTT.

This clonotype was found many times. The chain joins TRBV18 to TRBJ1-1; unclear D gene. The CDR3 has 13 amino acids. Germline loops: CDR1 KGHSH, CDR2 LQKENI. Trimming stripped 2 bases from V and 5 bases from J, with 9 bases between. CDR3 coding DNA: TGTGCCAGCTCACCAGGGATATGGACTGAAGCTTTCTTT. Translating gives CASSPGIWTEAFF.

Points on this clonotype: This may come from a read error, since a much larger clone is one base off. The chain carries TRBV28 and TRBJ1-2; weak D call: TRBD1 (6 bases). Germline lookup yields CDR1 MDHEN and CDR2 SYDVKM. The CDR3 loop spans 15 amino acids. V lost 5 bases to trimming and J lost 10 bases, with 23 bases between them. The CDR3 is CASSPEGHPNIVYTF. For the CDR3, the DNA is TGTGCCAGCAGTCCTGAGGGACACCCCAATATTGTCTACACCTTC.

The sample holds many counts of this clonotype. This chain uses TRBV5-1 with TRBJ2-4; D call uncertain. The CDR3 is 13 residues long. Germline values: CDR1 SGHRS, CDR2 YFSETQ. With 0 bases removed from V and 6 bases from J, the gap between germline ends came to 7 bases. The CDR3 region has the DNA TGCGCCAGCAGCTTGGCCGGCGGAAACATTCAGTACTTC. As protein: CASSLAGGNIQYF.

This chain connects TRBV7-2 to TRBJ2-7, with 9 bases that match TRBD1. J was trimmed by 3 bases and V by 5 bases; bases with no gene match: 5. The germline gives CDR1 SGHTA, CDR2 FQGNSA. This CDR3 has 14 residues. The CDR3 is CASSPRQGDYEQYF. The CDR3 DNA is TGTGCCAGCAGCCCCCGACAGGGGGACTACGAGCAGTACTTC.

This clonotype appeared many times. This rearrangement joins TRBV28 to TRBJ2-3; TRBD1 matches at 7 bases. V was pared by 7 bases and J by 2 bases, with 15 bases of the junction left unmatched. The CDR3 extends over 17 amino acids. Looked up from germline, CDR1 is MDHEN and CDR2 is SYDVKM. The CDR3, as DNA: TGTGCCAGCATTCCCTCGACAGGGTGGGAGAACACAGATACGCAGTATTTT. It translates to CASIPSTGWENTDTQYF.

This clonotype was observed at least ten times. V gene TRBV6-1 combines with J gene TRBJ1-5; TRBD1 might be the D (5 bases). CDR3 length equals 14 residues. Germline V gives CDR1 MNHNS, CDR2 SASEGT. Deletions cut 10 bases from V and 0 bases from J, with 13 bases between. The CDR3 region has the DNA TGTGCCACCTGGACACGATTTAGCAATCAGCCCCAGCATTTT. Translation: CATWTRFSNQPQHF.

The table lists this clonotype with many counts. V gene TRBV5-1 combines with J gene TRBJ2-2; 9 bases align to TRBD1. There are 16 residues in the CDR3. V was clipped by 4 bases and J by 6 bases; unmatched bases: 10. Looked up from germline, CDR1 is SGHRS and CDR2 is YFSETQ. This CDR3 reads CASSKTGQGQPGELFF. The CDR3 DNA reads TGCGCCAGCAGCAAAACGGGACAGGGCCAACCCGGGGAGCTGTTTTTT.

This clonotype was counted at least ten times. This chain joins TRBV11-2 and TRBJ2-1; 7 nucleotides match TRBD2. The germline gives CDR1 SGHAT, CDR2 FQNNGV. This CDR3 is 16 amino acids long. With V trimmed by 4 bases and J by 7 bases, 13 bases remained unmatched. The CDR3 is CASSSPWGGLGNEQFF. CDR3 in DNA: TGTGCCAGCAGCTCCCCGTGGGGGGGGTTGGGTAATGAGCAGTTCTTC.

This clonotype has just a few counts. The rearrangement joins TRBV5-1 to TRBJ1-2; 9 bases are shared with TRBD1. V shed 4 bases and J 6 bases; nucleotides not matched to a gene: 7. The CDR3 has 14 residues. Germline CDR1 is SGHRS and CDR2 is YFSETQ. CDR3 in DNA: TGCGCCAGCAGCCCCAATGACAGGGGGGATGGCTACACCTTC. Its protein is CASSPNDRGDGYTF.

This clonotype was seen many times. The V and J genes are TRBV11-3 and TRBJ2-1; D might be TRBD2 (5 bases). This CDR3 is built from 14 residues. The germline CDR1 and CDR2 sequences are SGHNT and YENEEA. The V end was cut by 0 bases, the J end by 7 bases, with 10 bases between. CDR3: CASSLEPGRNEQFF. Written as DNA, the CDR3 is TGTGCCAGCAGCTTAGAACCGGGAAGGAATGAGCAGTTCTTC.

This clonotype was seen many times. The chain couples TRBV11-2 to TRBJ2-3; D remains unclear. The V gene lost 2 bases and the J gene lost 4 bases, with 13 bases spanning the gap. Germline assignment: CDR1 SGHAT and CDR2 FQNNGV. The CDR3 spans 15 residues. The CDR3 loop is CASSLWSDGSDTQYF. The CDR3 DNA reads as TGTGCCAGCAGCTTATGGTCAGATGGATCAGATACGCAGTATTTT.

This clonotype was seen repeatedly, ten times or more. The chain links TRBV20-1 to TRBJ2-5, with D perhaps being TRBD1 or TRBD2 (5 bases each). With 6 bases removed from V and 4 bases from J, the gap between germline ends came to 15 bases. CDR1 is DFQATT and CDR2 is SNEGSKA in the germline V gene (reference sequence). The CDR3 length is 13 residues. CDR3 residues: CSAGDLGRETQYF. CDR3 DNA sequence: TGCAGTGCGGGGGACCTAGGGCGAGAGACCCAGTACTTC.

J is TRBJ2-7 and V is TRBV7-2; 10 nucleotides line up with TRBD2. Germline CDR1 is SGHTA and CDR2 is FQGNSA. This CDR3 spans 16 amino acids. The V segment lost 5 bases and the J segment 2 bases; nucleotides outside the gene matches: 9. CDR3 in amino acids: CASSQSRSGGAYEQYF. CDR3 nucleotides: TGTGCCAGCAGCCAAAGCCGGAGCGGGGGGGCCTACGAGCAGTACTTC.

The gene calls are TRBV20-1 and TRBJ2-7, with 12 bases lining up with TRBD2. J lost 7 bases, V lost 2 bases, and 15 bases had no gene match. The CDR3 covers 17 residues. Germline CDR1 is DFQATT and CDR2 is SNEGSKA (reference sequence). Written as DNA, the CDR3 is TGCAGTGCTAGACGACTAGCGGGGGCCCTTTGGGGAGGAGAGCAGTACTTC. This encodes CSARRLAGALWGGEQYF.

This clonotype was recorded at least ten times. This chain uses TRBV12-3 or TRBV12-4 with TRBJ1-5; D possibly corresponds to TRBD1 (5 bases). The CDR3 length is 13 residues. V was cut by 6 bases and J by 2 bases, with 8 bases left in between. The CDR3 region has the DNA TGTGCCAGCAGGACGGGGGGCAATCAGCCCCAGCATTTT. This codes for CASRTGGNQPQHF.

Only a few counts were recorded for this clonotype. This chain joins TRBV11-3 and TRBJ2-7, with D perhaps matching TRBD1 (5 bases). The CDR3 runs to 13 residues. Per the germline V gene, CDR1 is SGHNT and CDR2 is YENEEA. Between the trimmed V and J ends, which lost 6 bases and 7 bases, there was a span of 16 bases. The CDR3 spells CASSYSGKTEQYF. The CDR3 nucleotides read TGTGCCAGCAGTTATTCAGGGAAAACTGAGCAGTACTTC.

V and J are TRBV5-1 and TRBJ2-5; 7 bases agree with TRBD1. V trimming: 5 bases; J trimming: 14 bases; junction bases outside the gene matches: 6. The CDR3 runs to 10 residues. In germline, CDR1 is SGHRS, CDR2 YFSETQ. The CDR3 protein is CASRVGQAYF. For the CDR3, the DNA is TGCGCCAGCAGGGTAGGACAGGCCTACTTC.

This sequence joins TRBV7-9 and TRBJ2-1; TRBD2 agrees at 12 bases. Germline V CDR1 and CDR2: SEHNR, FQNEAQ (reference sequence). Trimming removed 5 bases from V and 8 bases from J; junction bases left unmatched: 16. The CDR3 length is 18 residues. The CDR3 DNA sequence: TGTGCCAGCAGCCCGGTGGCTAGCGGGGGGGGCCCTACGCATGAGCAGTTCTTC. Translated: CASSPVASGGGPTHEQFF.

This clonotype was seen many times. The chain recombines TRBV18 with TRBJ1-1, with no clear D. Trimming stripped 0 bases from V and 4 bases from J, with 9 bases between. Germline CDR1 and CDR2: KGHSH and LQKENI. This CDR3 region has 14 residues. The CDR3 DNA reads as TGTGCCAGCTCACCACCGAGTCAGAGCACTGAAGCTTTCTTT. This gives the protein CASSPPSQSTEAFF.